This T cell receptor (beta chain) came from a study of blood T cell repertoires in COVID-19. The protocol was immunoSEQ multiplex PCR, while the TCRdb copy is restricted to in-frame clones and leaves out a portion. The sample records around 470,000 clones, roughly 89% being singletons. This clone has only one observation. The CDR3 loop spans 11 amino acids. Trimming cost V 7 bases and J 6 bases; bases outside gene matches: 3. CDR1 and CDR2 from the germline V gene are SQVTM and ANQGSEA. This TCR derives from a man between 18 and 29 years old with COVID-19, enrolled during active disease. The chain employs TRBV29-1 and TRBJ2-1; 7 nucleotides line up with TRBD1. What was sequenced was peripheral blood. CDR3 in amino acids: CSGGQINEQFF. The CDR3 DNA sequence: TGCAGCGGGGGACAGATCAATGAGCAGTTCTTC.